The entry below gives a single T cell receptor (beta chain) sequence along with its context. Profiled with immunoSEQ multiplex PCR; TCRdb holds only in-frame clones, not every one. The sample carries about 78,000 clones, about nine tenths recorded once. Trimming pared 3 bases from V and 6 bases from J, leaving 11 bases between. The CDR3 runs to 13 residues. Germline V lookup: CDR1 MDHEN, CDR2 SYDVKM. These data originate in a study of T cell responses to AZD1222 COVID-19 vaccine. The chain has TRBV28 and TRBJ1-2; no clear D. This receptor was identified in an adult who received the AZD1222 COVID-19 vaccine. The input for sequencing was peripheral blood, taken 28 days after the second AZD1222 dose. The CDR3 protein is CASSFARTNGYTF. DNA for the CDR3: TGTGCCAGCAGTTTCGCCCGGACTAATGGCTACACCTTC.